This T cell receptor (beta chain) was recovered during a study of T cells in Graves' hyperthyroidism and ophthalmopathy. The V gene's germline CDR1 is MNHNS and CDR2 SASEGT. Trimming removed 6 bases at V and 10 bases at J, with 19 bases between. CDR3 size: 15 residues. Researchers amplified the TCR beta CDR3 regions from RNA transcripts. In the first-round RT-PCR of the TCR CDR3, the HTBI primer set was used. One entry per CDR3 protein results from TCRdb running MiXCR on the multiplex PCR reads. The sample includes 600,000 to 800,000 distinct CDR3 sequences, around a third of them seen just once. The specimen sequenced was blood. The TCR sequence derives from a woman aged 35 to 49 with Graves' hyperthyroidism. The chain combines TRBV6-1 with TRBJ1-6; tentative D call: TRBD1 (5 bases). In DNA, the CDR3 is TGTGCCAGCAGCAAAGCGGGGGGGTTCGGCTCACCCCTCCACTTT. This sequence encodes CASSKAGGFGSPLHF.